This TCR beta chain derives from a study of T cells in Graves' hyperthyroidism and ophthalmopathy. The study's findings and limits: Blood also showed most of the thyroid clonotypes that were expanded above 0.001.

Germline CDR1 DFQATT, CDR2 SNEGSKA (reference sequence). The CDR3 consists of 11 residues. The trim removed 4 bases at V and 11 bases at J, leaving 6 bases unmatched. A word on this clonotype: The antigen is not known.

The study excluded patients with uncontrolled infection, other autoimmune disease, pregnancy or lactation. RNA transcripts served as the template for amplifying TCR beta CDR3 regions. Using the HTBI primer set, a first-round RT-PCR was run on the TCR CDR3. TCRdb recomputed calls from the multiplex PCR reads with MiXCR, one row per CDR3 protein. The table shows about 570,000 distinct CDR3 sequences, with about half occurring only once. The clonotype comes from an adult woman with Graves' disease, either hyperthyroidism or ophthalmopathy (not recorded which). The chain links TRBV20-1 to TRBJ2-5; 8 bases align to TRBD2. Material: peripheral blood or thyroid tissue (not recorded which). The CDR3 DNA reads as TGCAGTGCTACGGGGGGGGTGGATCAGTACTTC. Translation gives CSATGGVDQYF.